This TCR beta chain was identified during a study of shared clonotypes between healthy human individuals. The study's findings and limits: As a rule, naive subsets had a larger estimated richness than memory subsets.

Assay: immunoSEQ multiplex PCR; the TCRdb copy retains only in-frame clones and omits some. The table has around 550,000 clones, 95% to 97% seen once. Regarding this clone: The antigen is unknown.

Germline CDR1 reads MNHEY; CDR2 reads SMNVEV (reference sequence). The V and J ends lost 8 bases and 4 bases respectively, with 20 bases between them. There are 15 residues in the CDR3. In the CD4+ fraction, cells were divided into CD45RA+ naive and CD45RA-negative memory subsets. This sequence joins TRBV27 and TRBJ2-5, with D possibly matching TRBD2 (6 bases). This clonotype was sampled from a woman under 40 in good health. Input material: naive CD4+ T cells sorted from blood. Subset given: CD45RA+ positively selected. The CDR3 is CASRGMQGLGETQYF. Written as DNA, the CDR3 is TGTGCCAGCCGGGGAATGCAGGGACTGGGAGAGACCCAGTACTTC.